A selection of T cell receptor beta chains follows, all from one sample in a study of T cell repertoires in cytomegalovirus infection. TCRdb independently ran MiXCR on the reads; one entry per CDR3 protein. The data contain about 300,000 distinct CDR3 sequences, about 8.8% of them seen just once; the ten biggest clones take up approximately 2.3%. The specimen was PBMCs. These receptors all stem from a human donor in good health (CMV status not recorded). Some clones in this sample may be carry-over from other donors' samples. Each CDR3 is given with its conserved first and last residue. Each record gives: D gene, V gene, clone size, J gene, CDR3 protein, CDR3 DNA. D genes are given only for firm matches. The size entry is marked missing in some rows and otherwise reads once, few, many or a size class.

>NA|TRBV19|NA|TRBJ1-2
CASSIVGAGYTF
TGTGCCAGTAGTATTGTCGGGGCTGGCTACACCTTC
>TRBD1|TRBV29-1|few|TRBJ1-5
CSVAATGGLDQPQHF
TGCAGCGTTGCGGCGACAGGGGGCCTGGATCAGCCCCAGCATTTT
>NA|TRBV5-5|many|TRBJ2-3
CASSSSFETPGADTQYF
TGTGCCAGCAGCTCGTCCTTCGAGACCCCAGGGGCAGATACGCAGTATTTT
>NA|TRBV28|many|TRBJ1-5
CASSSSGALWPQHF
TGTGCCAGCAGCTCTAGTGGGGCGCTGTGGCCCCAGCATTTT
>TRBD2|TRBV5-1|many|TRBJ2-3
CASSLAGTSGTDTQYF
TGCGCCAGCAGCTTGGCCGGGACTAGCGGTACAGATACGCAGTATTTT
>NA|TRBV7-9|few|TRBJ1-2
CASSPISGNYGYTF
TGTGCCAGCAGTCCTATTAGTGGTAACTATGGCTACACCTTC
>NA|TRBV20-1|few|TRBJ1-2
CSASPGQGEWQGYTF
TGCAGTGCATCTCCCGGGCAGGGAGAATGGCAGGGCTACACCTTC
>NA|TRBV11-2|NA|TRBJ2-2
CASSLVTGNTGELFF
TGTGCCAGCAGCCTTGTGACGGGGAACACCGGGGAGCTGTTTTTT
>NA|TRBV7-2|many|TRBJ1-6
CASSLDSGAHGSPLHF
TGTGCCAGCAGCTTAGATTCCGGGGCGCATGGTTCACCCCTCCACTTT
>NA|TRBV7-2|many|TRBJ1-2
CASSLDRGANYGYTF
TGTGCCAGCAGCTTAGATAGGGGGGCTAACTATGGCTACACCTTC
>NA|TRBV6-2/TRBV6-3|NA|TRBJ1-6
CASSYSGVRNSPLHF
TGTGCCAGCAGTTACTCGGGGGTCCGTAATTCACCCCTCCACTTT
>TRBD1|TRBV6-6|NA|TRBJ2-2
CASGRTGGGGELFF
TGTGCCAGCGGGCGGACAGGGGGCGGCGGGGAGCTGTTTTTT
>NA|TRBV7-8|few|TRBJ1-2
CASSLRSGSSAVIGYTF
TGTGCCAGCAGCTTAAGGTCAGGGTCATCGGCGGTTATTGGCTACACCTTC
>NA|TRBV29-1|NA|TRBJ1-1
CSVEDRATEAFF
TGCAGCGTTGAAGATCGGGCCACTGAAGCTTTCTTT
>TRBD2|TRBV20-1|many|TRBJ2-4
CSARDLAGGVNIQYF
TGCAGTGCTAGAGACTTGGCGGGGGGTGTAAACATTCAGTACTTC
>NA|TRBV20-1|many|TRBJ2-7
CSARRGRSEQYF
TGCAGTGCTAGACGGGGAAGGAGCGAGCAGTACTTC
>NA|TRBV7-3|few|TRBJ2-2
CASSPLSSRNTGELFF
TGTGCCAGCAGCCCGCTCAGTTCCAGAAACACCGGGGAGCTGTTTTTT
>NA|TRBV12-3/TRBV12-4|many|TRBJ1-6
CASSRLSNSPLHF
TGTGCCAGCAGTCGACTCAGTAATTCACCCCTCCACTTT
>TRBD1|TRBV15|many|TRBJ1-6
CATSRDPTGGSPLHF
TGTGCCACCAGCAGAGATCCGACAGGGGGTTCACCCCTCCACTTT
>NA|TRBV7-6|many|TRBJ2-2
CASSRSPEGPGGELFF
TGTGCCAGCAGCCGTAGTCCGGAGGGACCGGGTGGGGAGCTGTTTTTT
>NA|TRBV20-1|NA|TRBJ1-2
CSARVGQPNYGYTF
TGCAGTGCTAGAGTTGGACAGCCGAACTATGGCTACACCTTC
>NA|TRBV28|NA|TRBJ1-3
CASSPQGFSGNTIYF
TGTGCCAGCAGTCCACAGGGCTTCTCTGGAAACACCATATATTTT
>TRBD1|TRBV28|few|TRBJ1-5
CATGQGNQPQHF
TGTGCCACCGGACAGGGGAATCAGCCCCAGCATTTT
>NA|TRBV7-6|NA|TRBJ1-3
CASSLDLGNTIYF
TGTGCTAGCAGCTTAGACCTTGGAAACACCATATATTTT
>NA|TRBV7-2|many|TRBJ1-3
CASSGGGTSGNTIYF
TGTGCCAGCAGCGGCGGGGGCACCTCTGGAAACACCATATATTTT
>NA|TRBV29-1|few|TRBJ2-2
CSALGRGNTGELFF
TGCAGCGCTCTTGGGCGGGGGAACACCGGGGAGCTGTTTTTT
>NA|TRBV25-1|few|TRBJ2-2
CASSGPRGIGTGELFF
TGTGCCAGCAGTGGGCCAAGGGGTATTGGCACCGGGGAGCTGTTTTTT
>TRBD1|TRBV7-2|many|TRBJ1-3
CASSLDGTGGDTIYF
TGTGCCAGCAGCTTAGACGGGACAGGGGGCGACACCATATATTTT
>NA|TRBV5-1|many|TRBJ2-3
CASSALDTQYF
TGCGCCAGCTCCGCATTGGATACGCAGTATTTT
>NA|TRBV9|many|TRBJ2-1
CASSTTNWNEQFF
TGTGCCAGCAGCACCACGAATTGGAATGAGCAGTTCTTC
>TRBD2|TRBV27|many|TRBJ2-1
CASNSGTSGGTEQFF
TGTGCCAGCAACTCCGGGACTAGCGGGGGCACTGAGCAGTTCTTC
>NA|TRBV28|many|TRBJ2-5
CASSFDPTRTQYF
TGTGCCAGCAGTTTTGACCCTACCCGGACCCAGTACTTC
>NA|TRBV5-6|NA|TRBJ2-7
CASSFYRTYEQYF
TGTGCCAGCAGCTTTTACAGGACCTACGAGCAGTACTTC
>NA|TRBV20-1|few|TRBJ1-2
CSARFEGMAGGYTF
TGCAGTGCTAGATTTGAGGGAATGGCGGGAGGCTACACCTTC
>NA|TRBV28|few|TRBJ2-1
CASSLGTGAFEQFF
TGTGCCAGCAGTTTAGGGACCGGGGCGTTTGAGCAGTTCTTC
>NA|TRBV6-5|many|TRBJ1-1
CASSYSRDEAFF
TGTGCCAGCAGTTACTCGAGAGATGAAGCTTTCTTT
>NA|TRBV24-1|NA|TRBJ1-1
CATSDWQGTEAFF
TGTGCCACCAGTGATTGGCAGGGCACTGAAGCTTTCTTT
>NA|TRBV15|many|TRBJ1-5
CATSRGLGNQPQHF
TGTGCCACCAGCAGAGGACTCGGGAATCAGCCCCAGCATTTT
>TRBD1|TRBV6-6|many|TRBJ1-2
CASSYSARTGLNYGYTF
TGTGCCAGCAGTTACTCGGCTCGGACAGGCCTTAACTATGGCTACACCTTC
>TRBD1|TRBV20-1|many|TRBJ1-6
CSARDRQGVNNSPLHF
TGCAGTGCTAGAGATCGTCAGGGGGTTAATAATTCACCCCTCCACTTT
>TRBD2|TRBV7-8|many|TRBJ2-1
CASSFAVRAGAYNEQFF
TGTGCCAGCAGCTTTGCGGTGCGAGCGGGGGCCTACAATGAGCAGTTCTTC
>NA|TRBV12-3/TRBV12-4|many|TRBJ1-4
CASSFRPLNEKLFF
TGTGCCAGCAGTTTTCGACCTCTTAATGAAAAACTGTTTTTT
>NA|TRBV10-3|many|TRBJ2-3
CAISENTDTQYF
TGTGCCATCAGTGAGAACACAGATACGCAGTATTTT
>TRBD1|TRBV2|NA|TRBJ1-2
CASSERTGGGYTF
TGTGCCAGCAGTGAAAGGACAGGGGGTGGCTACACCTTC
>TRBD1|TRBV12-3/TRBV12-4|many|TRBJ2-2
CASRRDRGVMSGELFF
TGTGCCAGCAGAAGGGACAGGGGTGTGATGTCCGGGGAGCTGTTTTTT
>NA|TRBV7-7|many|TRBJ2-5
CASSLGRFVRGETQYF
TGTGCTAGCAGCTTGGGGCGTTTTGTGAGGGGGGAGACCCAGTACTTC
>TRBD2|TRBV12-3/TRBV12-4|many|TRBJ2-5
CASSVSGQETQYF
TGTGCCAGCAGTGTTAGCGGGCAAGAGACCCAGTACTTC
>NA|TRBV28|NA|TRBJ1-2
CASSSSVNYGYTF
TGTGCCAGCAGTTCATCAGTTAACTATGGCTACACCTTC
>TRBD2|TRBV29-1|NA|TRBJ2-6
CSVGTFILAGGTGANVLTF
TGCAGCGTGGGGACCTTTATCCTAGCGGGGGGAACTGGGGCCAACGTCCTGACTTTC
>NA|TRBV28|few|TRBJ2-5
CASSEQAGTNPKPQQETQYF
TGTGCCAGCAGCGAACAAGCCGGGACAAACCCAAAGCCCCAACAAGAGACCCAGTACTTC
>TRBD1|TRBV7-2|many|TRBJ2-1
CASSIGEGQGFF
TGTGCCAGCAGTATCGGAGAGGGACAGGGGTTCTTC
>TRBD1|TRBV5-1|few|TRBJ1-2
CASSEGQGVTYGYTF
TGCGCCAGCAGCGAAGGACAGGGGGTAACCTATGGCTACACCTTC
>TRBD1|TRBV10-3|NA|TRBJ1-1
CAISERGQGLDTEAFF
TGTGCCATCAGTGAGAGAGGACAGGGATTGGACACTGAAGCTTTCTTT
>NA|TRBV11-2|few|TRBJ2-3
CASSLGRNTQYF
TGTGCCAGCAGCTTAGGGCGGAATACGCAGTATTTT
>TRBD1|TRBV12-3/TRBV12-4|NA|TRBJ2-5
CASSTDRGFQETQYF
TGTGCCAGCAGTACGGACAGGGGCTTCCAAGAGACCCAGTACTTC
>TRBD2|TRBV12-3/TRBV12-4|NA|TRBJ2-3
CASSFSGGANTDTQYF
TGTGCCAGCAGTTTCAGCGGGGGGGCTAACACAGATACGCAGTATTTT
>NA|TRBV29-1|NA|TRBJ1-1
CSVGKQFNEAFF
TGCAGCGTTGGGAAACAGTTTAATGAAGCTTTCTTT
>NA|TRBV7-6|many|TRBJ1-1
CASSKNTEAFF
TGTGCCAGCAGCAAGAACACTGAAGCTTTCTTT
>TRBD1|TRBV7-8|few|TRBJ1-1
CASSLAGQEAFF
TGTGCCAGCAGCTTAGCGGGACAGGAAGCTTTCTTT
>TRBD1|TRBV7-8|many|TRBJ1-5
CASSPQGNQPQHF
TGTGCCAGCAGCCCACAGGGGAATCAGCCCCAGCATTTT